The next 29 T cell receptor beta chains were all read from a single sample in a study of blood T cell repertoires in COVID-19. The method was immunoSEQ multiplex PCR; TCRdb's version includes in-frame clones alone and lacks a portion of them. Of about 190,000 clones listed, roughly four fifths are singletons. The specimen was peripheral blood. All receptors derive from a woman between 45 and 65 years old with acute or convalescent COVID-19.

The chain links TRBV30 to TRBJ1-2, with a weak D call TRBD1 (6 bases). CDR1 GTSNPN and CDR2 SVGIG come from the germline V gene (reference sequence). Trimming took 4 bases from V and 5 from J, leaving 14 bases between them. This CDR3 is 13 amino acids long. CDR3 bases: TGTGCCTGGACTCGCACAGGGACATATGGCTACACCTTC. Its translation: CAWTRTGTYGYTF. The complete variable domain, with remaining parts taken from reference TRBV30 and TRBJ1-2, reads SQTIHQWPATLVQPVGSPLSLECTVEGTSNPNLYWYRQAAGRGLQLLFYSVGIGQISSEVPQNLSASRPQDRQFILSSKKLLLSDSGFYLCAWTRTGTYGYTFGSGTRLTVV.

In this sample, this clone turned up a few times. J is TRBJ1-6 and V is TRBV6-5; D is unresolved. The V end lost 5 bases, the J end lost 0 bases, and 8 bases lay between the germline ends. The CDR3 spans 15 residues. The germline V gene encodes CDR1 MNHEY and CDR2 SVGAGI. The CDR3 nucleotides are TGTGCCAGCAGTCCTTTCGGCTCCTATAATTCACCCCTCCACTTT. This translates into CASSPFGSYNSPLHF.

The chain recombines TRBV4-2 with TRBJ1-5; 8 bases agree with TRBD1. Germline values: CDR1 LGHNA, CDR2 YNFKEQ. The CDR3 loop spans 16 amino acids. V shed 4 bases and J 6 bases; nucleotides not matched to a gene: 11. The CDR3 loop is CASSRETTGAVQPQHF. The CDR3, as DNA: TGTGCCAGCAGCCGAGAAACGACAGGGGCGGTTCAGCCCCAGCATTTT.

The DNA for the CDR3 is TGTGCCAGCTCACCAACAGACTACGAGCAGTACTTC. Protein product: CASSPTDYEQYF. The genes are TRBV18 and TRBJ2-7, with D hard to call. This CDR3 has 12 amino acids. V was trimmed by 2 bases and J by 3 bases, leaving 5 bases between them. Germline V gene data show CDR1 as KGHSH and CDR2 as LQKENI.

The rearrangement links TRBV5-4 to TRBJ1-1; D not certain. CDR1 is SGHNT and CDR2 is YYREEE in the germline V gene (reference sequence). V was trimmed by 2 bases and J by 6 bases, leaving 11 bases between them. This CDR3 is 13 amino acids long. CDR3 bases: TGTGCCAGCAGCTTCGTTCGGGATTCTGAAGCTTTCTTT. Its translation: CASSFVRDSEAFF. Supplemented by reference TRBV5-4 and TRBJ1-1, the full variable domain reads ETGVTQSPTHLIKTRGQQVTLRCSSQSGHNTVSWYQQALGQGPQFIFQYYREEENGRGNFPPRFSGLQFPNYSSELNVNALELDDSALYLCASSFVRDSEAFFGQGTRLTVV.

The rearrangement uses TRBV30 and TRBJ2-3, with D unresolved. CDR3 size: 15 residues. CDR1 GTSNPN and CDR2 SVGIG come from the germline V gene (reference sequence). V shed 2 bases and J shed 0 bases, with 12 bases lying between them. Here the CDR3 DNA reads TGTGCCTGGAGTATGGGCAGCCTAAGCACAGATACGCAGTATTTT. It is translated as CAWSMGSLSTDTQYF.

V is TRBV24-1 and J is TRBJ1-5; TRBD1 aligns across 9 bases. The CDR3 length is 16 residues. The V gene's germline CDR1 is KGHDR and CDR2 SFDVKD. The J segment lost 2 bases and the V segment lost 4 bases, leaving 5 bases of the junction unmatched. The CDR3 DNA sequence: TGTGCCACCAGTGAAGGACAGGGGCTTGGCAATCAGCCCCAGCATTTT. It is translated as CATSEGQGLGNQPQHF.

The CDR3 spells CASSREVLGYEQYF. The CDR3 coding sequence is TGTGCCAGCAGCCGGGAGGTCCTTGGCTACGAGCAGTACTTC. The chain joins TRBV9 to TRBJ2-7; 7 bases align to TRBD2. Per germline, CDR1 SGDLS and CDR2 YYNGEE. V was clipped by 4 bases and J by 3 bases; unmatched bases: 7. The CDR3 is 14 residues long. The whole variable domain, remainder taken from reference TRBV9 and TRBJ2-7, is DSGVTQTPKHLITATGQRVTLRCSPRSGDLSVYWYQQSLDQGLQFLIQYYNGEERAKGNILERFSAQQFPDLHSELNLSSLELGDSALYFCASSREVLGYEQYFGPGTRLTVT.

The chain joins TRBV29-1 to TRBJ2-7; D is unclear. The germline V gene has CDR1 SQVTM and CDR2 ANQGSEA. The CDR3 extends over 12 amino acids. With 4 bases removed from V and 0 bases from J, the gap between germline ends came to 7 bases. DNA of the CDR3: TGCAGCGTTGGTGGCAACTCCTACGAGCAGTACTTC. Protein product: CSVGGNSYEQYF.

The chain has TRBV5-8 and TRBJ2-1, with a weak D call TRBD1 (5 bases). Trimming stripped 2 bases from V and 10 bases from J, with 13 bases between. CDR1 and CDR2 (germline): SGHTS, YDEGEE. This CDR3 spans 13 amino acids. CDR3 in DNA: TGTGCCAGCAGCTTCGAAGGGGCTCGAGAGCAGTTCTTC. It specifies CASSFEGAREQFF.

The chain carries TRBV19 and TRBJ1-1; D might be TRBD1 (5 bases). Trimming stripped 6 bases from V and 6 bases from J, with 17 bases between. The germline V gene encodes CDR1 LNHDA and CDR2 SQIVND (reference sequence). The CDR3 length is 14 residues. CDR3 DNA sequence: TGTGCCAGTAGACATATAAGCGGGGGGGCTGAAGCTTTCTTT. This codes for CASRHISGGAEAFF.

The rearrangement joins TRBV7-2 to TRBJ2-2; 7 nucleotides line up with TRBD1. With V trimmed by 0 bases and J by 5 bases, 3 bases remained unmatched. CDR3 length: 15 residues. Germline CDR1 reads SGHTA; CDR2 reads FQGNSA. This chain's CDR3 is CASSLAGQPTGELFF. CDR3 nucleotide sequence: TGTGCCAGCAGCTTAGCGGGACAGCCGACCGGGGAGCTGTTTTTT.

This chain connects TRBV10-3 to TRBJ2-3, with D uncertain. Germline-derived CDR1 and CDR2 are ENHRY and SYGVKD. The CDR3 covers 14 residues. V dropped 5 bases and J dropped 4 bases, with 13 bases sitting between them. The chain's CDR3 is CAISPPGFADTQYF. DNA of the CDR3: TGTGCCATCAGTCCCCCCGGTTTTGCAGATACGCAGTATTTT.

This clone was recorded only once. The chain couples TRBV27 to TRBJ1-5; D gene uncertain. The CDR3 length is 17 residues. Germline CDR1 is MNHEY and CDR2 is SMNVEV (reference sequence). V shed 5 bases and J shed 1 base, with 18 bases lying between them. The CDR3 region is CASSPFPLTESNQPQHF. In DNA, the CDR3 is TGTGCCAGCAGTCCATTCCCTCTGACGGAGAGCAATCAGCCCCAGCATTTT.

This sequence joins TRBV7-8 and TRBJ2-7, with D possibly TRBD1 on 5 matching bases. Germline CDR1 is SGHVS and CDR2 is FQNEAQ. This CDR3 has 13 residues. V shed 0 bases and J shed 12 bases, with 15 bases lying between them. CDR3: CASSLAGQDTRYF. Written as DNA, the CDR3 is TGTGCCAGCAGCTTAGCGGGCCAGGACACCAGGTACTTC.

The chain uses TRBV5-5 and TRBJ1-6; D is possibly TRBD1 (5 bases). The V gene's germline CDR1 is SGHKS and CDR2 YYEKEE (reference sequence). The CDR3 sequence is 16 residues long. V was cut by 1 base and J by 9 bases, with 17 bases left in between. The CDR3, as DNA: TGTGCCAGCAGCTTGTCTAGACTAGGGGATGGTTCACCCCTCCACTTT. This sequence encodes CASSLSRLGDGSPLHF. Looking up the rest from reference TRBV5-5 and TRBJ1-6 gives the full variable domain: DAGVTQSPTHLIKTRGQQVTLRCSPISGHKSVSWYQQVLGQGPQFIFQYYEKEERGRGNFPDRFSARQFPNYSSELNVNALLLGDSALYLCASSLSRLGDGSPLHFGNGTRLTVT.

This rearrangement joins TRBV24-1 to TRBJ1-4, with D possibly being TRBD1 (6 bases). The V and J ends lost 3 bases and 12 bases respectively, with 19 bases between them. This CDR3 is built from 15 residues. CDR1 and CDR2 from the germline V gene are KGHDR and SFDVKD. CDR3 in DNA: TGTGCCACCAGTGATCCCCACAGGGTTCGAGGGGAACTGTTTTTT. Amino acid sequence: CATSDPHRVRGELFF.

This clone was observed at least ten times. The V call is TRBV2, the J call TRBJ1-5, with a possible D match to TRBD1 (6 bases). Trimming took 3 bases from V and 4 from J, leaving 13 bases between them. Per the germline V gene, CDR1 is SNHLY and CDR2 is FYNNEI. This CDR3 is built from 15 residues. In nucleotides, the CDR3 is TGTGCCAGCAGTGAGGAGGGGGGGCCGAATCAGCCCCAGCATTTT. It specifies CASSEEGGPNQPQHF.

There are many counts of this clone. The chain uses TRBV9 and TRBJ2-7, with a weak D call TRBD1 (6 bases). The CDR3 length is 15 residues. Trimming took off 0 bases at V and 4 bases at J, with 14 bases between the two ends. CDR1 and CDR2 from the germline V gene are SGDLS and YYNGEE. CDR3 residues: CASSVEITGNYEQYF. DNA of the CDR3: TGTGCCAGCAGCGTAGAAATCACAGGGAATTACGAGCAGTACTTC. Drawing the rest from reference TRBV9 and TRBJ2-7, the complete variable domain is DSGVTQTPKHLITATGQRVTLRCSPRSGDLSVYWYQQSLDQGLQFLIQYYNGEERAKGNILERFSAQQFPDLHSELNLSSLELGDSALYFCASSVEITGNYEQYFGPGTRLTVT.

This clone was counted only a few times. V and J are TRBV6-5 and TRBJ1-6; TRBD1 is a possible D gene (5 bases). Germline lookup yields CDR1 MNHEY and CDR2 SVGAGI. V shed 8 bases and J shed 11 bases, with 16 bases lying between them. This CDR3 spans 13 amino acids. CDR3 in DNA: TGTGCCAGCCGCGGTTCAGGAGGGGCACCCCTCCACTTT. Translated: CASRGSGGAPLHF.

The chain is built from TRBV11-3 and TRBJ2-7; D is unclear. The length of the CDR3 is 14 residues. The V gene lost 4 bases and the J gene lost 2 bases, with 12 bases spanning the gap. CDR1 SGHNT and CDR2 YENEEA come from the germline V gene. This CDR3 reads CASSSTQLPYEQYF. CDR3 DNA: TGTGCCAGCAGCTCCACACAGTTACCCTACGAGCAGTACTTC.

The V call is TRBV7-2, the J call TRBJ2-1, with a tentative D call TRBD1 (6 bases). The ends were cut back, 5 bases at V and 7 bases at J, with 18 bases in the middle. The germline gives CDR1 SGHTA, CDR2 FQGNSA. The CDR3 has 15 residues. This CDR3 is CASSQDRKEGNEQFF. The CDR3 nucleotides are TGTGCCAGCAGCCAAGACAGGAAAGAAGGGAATGAGCAGTTCTTC.

This clone has a handful of counts. This chain links TRBV9 with TRBJ2-7, with D perhaps TRBD2 (6 bases). The CDR3 has 12 amino acids. CDR1 and CDR2 (germline): SGDLS, YYNGEE. Between the trimmed V and J ends, which lost 4 bases and 4 bases, there was a span of 9 bases. The CDR3 coding sequence is TGTGCCAGCAGCTCCAGCGGGTACGAGCAGTACTTC. It encodes CASSSSGYEQYF.

This chain links TRBV28 with TRBJ1-1; a possible D gene is TRBD1 (6 bases). Trimming cost V 10 bases and J 11 bases, with 20 bases left between them. The CDR3 has 12 residues. CDR1 MDHEN and CDR2 SYDVKM come from the germline V gene. Here the CDR3 DNA reads TGTGCCACTTTAACGCAGGGGACGAGGGCTTTCTTT. Its translation: CATLTQGTRAFF.

The chain employs TRBV19 and TRBJ1-6, with D possibly TRBD1 on 6 matching bases. This CDR3 has 14 residues. V lost 5 bases to trimming and J lost 10 bases, with 15 bases between them. Per the germline V gene, CDR1 is LNHDA and CDR2 is SQIVND (reference sequence). The CDR3 here is CASSGSQGRSPLHF. The DNA for the CDR3 is TGTGCCAGTAGTGGGTCACAGGGTCGATCACCCCTCCACTTT.

The chain has TRBV6-5 and TRBJ1-5; D perhaps matches TRBD1 (6 bases). V was clipped by 5 bases and J by 6 bases, with 17 bases between them. Germline V gene lookup returns CDR1 MNHEY and CDR2 SVGAGI. The CDR3 is made up of 15 amino acids. In DNA, the CDR3 is TGTGCCAGCAGTCCCCCGGGGGGCAGTGGTCAGCCCCAGCATTTT. As protein: CASSPPGGSGQPQHF.

The J gene is TRBJ1-6, the V gene TRBV7-8; 7 bases agree with TRBD1. Germline CDR1 reads SGHVS; CDR2 reads FQNEAQ. The CDR3 is 14 amino acids. The ends lost 5 bases at V and 6 bases at J; junction bases unmatched: 4. CDR3 residues: CASSTDRANSPLHF. CDR3 DNA: TGTGCCAGCAGCACTGACAGGGCTAATTCACCCCTCCACTTT.

CDR3 nucleotides: TGTGCCAGCAGCGCCGGGACTAGGCCAGTCGCAGATACGCAGTATTTT. It encodes CASSAGTRPVADTQYF. The V call is TRBV6-2 or TRBV6-3, the J call TRBJ2-3, with 8 bases identical to TRBD2. Trimming at V came to 6 bases and at J to 4 bases, leaving 12 bases not matched to a gene. This CDR3 is built from 16 residues. The V gene's germline CDR1 is MNHEY and CDR2 SVGEGT.

This clone was observed a handful of times. The gene calls are TRBV5-1 and TRBJ2-3; D gene unclear. Germline values: CDR1 SGHRS, CDR2 YFSETQ. The V and J ends lost 0 bases and 7 bases respectively, with 12 bases between them. The length of the CDR3 is 14 residues. The DNA for the CDR3 is TGCGCCAGCAGCTTGGCCGAAGTAGAGAATACGCAGTATTTT. Protein: CASSLAEVENTQYF.